This TCR beta chain emerged from a study of blood T cell repertoires in COVID-19. In the study overall: Sites in the United States, Italy and Spain provided acute and convalescent COVID-19 samples. T cells, B-cell-depleted T cells, or PBMCs supplied cDNA or gDNA.

Original data processing: Amplification of reference gene primers was used by the study to estimate nucleated cell counts. The data were produced by immunoSEQ multiplex PCR, yet TCRdb's version contains in-frame clones alone and is incomplete. V, J and clone size reflect that table, while D and trimming were determined from the DNA. Here the sample spans around 100,000 clones, 89% being singletons. This receptor was identified in a woman aged 55 to 70 with acute or convalescent COVID-19. The sample comprised peripheral blood.

CDR3 coding DNA: TGTGCCAGCGGCAGGGATGCTGGCTACACCTTC. Protein: CASGRDAGYTF. The chain combines TRBV6-5 with TRBJ1-2, with D possibly being TRBD1 (5 bases). V was shortened by 8 bases and J by 7 bases, with 11 bases between the two germline ends. This CDR3 has 11 amino acids. Germline lookup yields CDR1 MNHEY and CDR2 SVGAGI.